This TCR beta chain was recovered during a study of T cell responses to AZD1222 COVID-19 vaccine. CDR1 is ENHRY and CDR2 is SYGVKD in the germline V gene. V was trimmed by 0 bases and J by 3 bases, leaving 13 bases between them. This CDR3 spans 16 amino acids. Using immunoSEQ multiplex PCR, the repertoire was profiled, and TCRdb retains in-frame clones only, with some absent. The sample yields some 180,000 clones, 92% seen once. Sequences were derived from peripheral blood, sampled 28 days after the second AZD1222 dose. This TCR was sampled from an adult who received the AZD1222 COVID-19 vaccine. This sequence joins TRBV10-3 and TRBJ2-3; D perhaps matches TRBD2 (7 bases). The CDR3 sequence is CAISESAGAGTDTQYF. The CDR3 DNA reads TGTGCCATCAGTGAGTCCGCGGGGGCTGGTACAGATACGCAGTATTTT.